These 9 T cell receptor beta chains share one sample of origin, sequenced in a study of T cell changes during pregnancy in multiple sclerosis. Sequenced by immunoSEQ multiplex PCR; TCRdb stores in-frame clones only, minus some. The repertoire has about 44,000 clones, roughly nine tenths of them found once; the top ten carry 1% to 1.5%. The sample here was CD4+ T cells from peripheral blood mononuclear cells, taken after pregnancy. These receptors originate from a female donor with multiple sclerosis, enrolled in a pregnancy study.

This chain connects TRBV28 to TRBJ1-5, with 7 positions matching TRBD1. V gave up 2 bases and J gave up 2 bases; unmatched junction bases: 9. The CDR3 is 17 amino acids. Germline CDR1 is MDHEN and CDR2 is SYDVKM. CDR3 loop: CASSLIQGGLGNQPQHF. CDR3 coding DNA: TGTGCCAGCAGTTTAATTCAGGGGGGTTTGGGCAATCAGCCCCAGCATTTT.

By sample fraction, this clone is medium-sized. The rearrangement uses TRBV5-1 and TRBJ1-1; TRBD1 matches at 8 bases. V lost 9 bases, J lost 1 base, and 5 bases stayed unmatched. CDR1 is SGHRS, CDR2 YFSETQ, per germline. The CDR3 loop spans 13 amino acids. This chain's CDR3 is CATKDRANTEAFF. CDR3 in DNA: TGCGCCACCAAGGACAGGGCGAACACTGAAGCTTTCTTT.

Only a few counts were recorded for this clone. The chain uses TRBV29-1 and TRBJ1-3; maybe TRBD1 (5 bases). Germline assignment: CDR1 SQVTM and CDR2 ANQGSEA. The CDR3 covers 13 residues. V was shortened by 7 bases and J by 9 bases, with 19 bases between the two germline ends. CDR3 sequence: CSGLWGGGGTIYF. CDR3 nucleotides: TGCAGCGGCCTGTGGGGCGGCGGGGGCACCATATATTTT. Complete variable domain (other parts from reference TRBV29-1 and TRBJ1-3): SAVISQKPSRDICQRGTSLTIQCQVDSQVTMMFWYRQQPGQSLTLIATANQGSEATYESGFVIDKFPISRPNLTFSTLTVSNMSPEDSSIYLCSGLWGGGGTIYFGEGSWLTVV.

This sequence joins TRBV27 and TRBJ1-2; TRBD1 is a possible D gene (6 bases). The V end was cut by 6 bases, the J end by 6 bases, with 17 bases between. Germline lookup yields CDR1 MNHEY and CDR2 SMNVEV (reference sequence). CDR3 length: 14 residues. Here the CDR3 DNA reads TGTGCCAGCAGCCAAAGAGGACAGAACGATGGCTACACCTTC. It is translated as CASSQRGQNDGYTF.

The J gene is TRBJ2-3, the V gene TRBV27, with 7 bases matching TRBD1. This CDR3 spans 15 amino acids. V lost 5 bases and J lost 4; bases outside the gene matches: 9. Germline V gives CDR1 MNHEY, CDR2 SMNVEV (reference sequence). The CDR3 reads CASSLRTQGADTQYF. CDR3 nucleotides: TGTGCCAGCAGTCTAAGGACGCAGGGGGCAGATACGCAGTATTTT.

This clone has a handful of counts. The V call is TRBV7-9, the J call TRBJ2-7; TRBD2 is a possible D gene (5 bases). Germline assignment: CDR1 SEHNR and CDR2 FQNEAQ (reference sequence). Between the trimmed V and J ends, which lost 2 bases and 3 bases, there was a span of 14 bases. This CDR3 region has 15 residues. The CDR3 sequence is CASSLWGIGDYEQYF. In nucleotides, the CDR3 is TGTGCCAGCAGCTTATGGGGTATCGGGGACTACGAGCAGTACTTC. The variable domain in full, completed from reference TRBV7-9 and TRBJ2-7, reads DTGVSQNPRHKITKRGQNVTFRCDPISEHNRLYWYRQTLGQGPEFLTYFQNEAQLEKSRLLSDRFSAERPKGSFSTLEIQRTEQGDSAMYLCASSLWGIGDYEQYFGPGTRLTVT.

This sequence joins TRBV28 and TRBJ2-6, with D possibly matching TRBD2 (5 bases). Germline V gives CDR1 MDHEN, CDR2 SYDVKM. V shed 3 bases and J shed 0 bases, with 9 bases lying between them. The CDR3 is 16 residues long. CDR3 region: CASSLGRNSGANVLTF. The DNA of the CDR3 is TGTGCCAGCAGTTTGGGGAGAAACTCTGGGGCCAACGTCCTGACTTTC.

The V and J genes are TRBV30 and TRBJ1-6; 9 bases are shared with TRBD1. This CDR3 is built from 15 residues. V shed 2 bases and J 14 bases; nucleotides not matched to a gene: 13. Germline values: CDR1 GTSNPN, CDR2 SVGIG (reference sequence). CDR3 loop: CAWSPQTGGNEALHF. In DNA, the CDR3 is TGTGCCTGGAGTCCGCAGACAGGGGGGAATGAAGCCCTCCACTTT.

The genes are TRBV2 and TRBJ2-5; 11 bases map to TRBD1. Germline V gene lookup returns CDR1 SNHLY and CDR2 FYNNEI. The V and J ends lost 6 bases and 2 bases, in that order; junction bases with no gene match: 11. The CDR3 has 17 residues. This chain's CDR3 is CASRRGGTGGRQETQYF. The DNA for the CDR3 is TGTGCCAGCAGGCGGGGAGGGACAGGGGGTCGACAAGAGACCCAGTACTTC.